The rows below give T cell receptor beta chains drawn from one sample of a study of T cells expressing NK-cell markers. Each CDR3 protein gets one entry in TCRdb, which reprocessed the 5' RACE reads and gives no DNA. Listed are about 390,000 distinct CDR3 sequences; roughly 10% falls within the top ten. The sample comprised blood T cells: a sorted CD56 or NKG2C T cell subset, CD4+ or CD8+ T cells, or bulk PBMC T cells (not recorded which). The source of these receptors is a woman aged 45-65 years in good health. CDR3s include the opening cysteine and the closing phenylalanine or tryptophan. The order of the fields is CDR3 length, J gene, V gene, CDR3 protein.

CDR3 length: 13; J gene: TRBJ2-7; V gene: TRBV10-3; CDR3 protein: CATVGGKENEQYF
CDR3 length: 13; J gene: TRBJ2-3; V gene: TRBV5-1; CDR3 protein: CASTRDPNDTQYF
CDR3 length: 17; J gene: TRBJ2-1; V gene: TRBV4-1; CDR3 protein: CASSLRPRTWRDNEQFF
CDR3 length: 15; J gene: TRBJ1-2; V gene: TRBV5-1; CDR3 protein: CASSSGRTSPGGYTF
CDR3 length: 16; J gene: TRBJ2-6; V gene: TRBV5-6; CDR3 protein: CASSFLGGSGANVLTF
CDR3 length: 12; J gene: TRBJ1-2; V gene: TRBV24-1; CDR3 protein: CATSDFRGGYTF
CDR3 length: 15; J gene: TRBJ2-3; V gene: TRBV15; CDR3 protein: CATSRIQGSTDTQYF
CDR3 length: 20; J gene: TRBJ2-5; V gene: TRBV5-1; CDR3 protein: CASSLEAQTANRLVLETQYF
CDR3 length: 15; J gene: TRBJ1-1; V gene: TRBV5-6; CDR3 protein: CASSLDKGAGTEAFF
CDR3 length: 15; J gene: TRBJ2-3; V gene: TRBV19; CDR3 protein: CASSIAGLAADTQYF
CDR3 length: 17; J gene: TRBJ1-4; V gene: TRBV27; CDR3 protein: CASSLWGGRGRGEKLFF
CDR3 length: 14; J gene: TRBJ2-1; V gene: TRBV27; CDR3 protein: CASSLRQVENEQFF
CDR3 length: 16; J gene: TRBJ1-5; V gene: TRBV5-1; CDR3 protein: CARSGCRKTSNQPQHF
CDR3 length: 14; J gene: TRBJ2-5; V gene: TRBV20-1; CDR3 protein: CSARPGTAGGTQYF
CDR3 length: 14; J gene: TRBJ2-1; V gene: TRBV20-1; CDR3 protein: CSARFGLAGDEQFF
CDR3 length: 15; J gene: TRBJ2-5; V gene: TRBV12-3/TRBV12-4; CDR3 protein: CASSLGPGYQETQYF
CDR3 length: 16; J gene: TRBJ1-1; V gene: TRBV11-2; CDR3 protein: CASSLVEQGGGTEAFF
CDR3 length: 19; J gene: TRBJ2-3; V gene: TRBV12-5; CDR3 protein: CASGWDRGRGLAVGDTQYF
CDR3 length: 16; J gene: TRBJ2-5; V gene: TRBV2; CDR3 protein: CASSEYAAGLQETQYF
CDR3 length: 16; J gene: TRBJ2-3; V gene: TRBV19; CDR3 protein: CASSIGRDRSTDTQYF
CDR3 length: 16; J gene: TRBJ2-1; V gene: TRBV10-3; CDR3 protein: CAITTGKRSSYNEQFF
CDR3 length: 18; J gene: TRBJ2-1; V gene: TRBV7-9; CDR3 protein: CASSSGTSGIPSYNEQFF
CDR3 length: 15; J gene: TRBJ1-1; V gene: TRBV12-3/TRBV12-4; CDR3 protein: CASSLSRTVNTEAFF
CDR3 length: 14; J gene: TRBJ2-1; V gene: TRBV7-9; CDR3 protein: CASRSPGAINEQFF
CDR3 length: 15; J gene: TRBJ2-5; V gene: TRBV27; CDR3 protein: CASRGENRGLETQYF
CDR3 length: 17; J gene: TRBJ2-5; V gene: TRBV24-1; CDR3 protein: CATSDFSTSGLQETQYF
CDR3 length: 15; J gene: TRBJ2-7; V gene: TRBV7-2; CDR3 protein: CASSFRTSGTYEQYF
CDR3 length: 12; J gene: TRBJ2-1; V gene: TRBV29-1; CDR3 protein: CSVDYGRNEQFF
CDR3 length: 12; J gene: TRBJ2-4; V gene: TRBV9; CDR3 protein: CASSATGNIQYF
CDR3 length: 17; J gene: TRBJ2-4; V gene: TRBV3-1; CDR3 protein: CASSQEGWVQAKNIQYF
CDR3 length: 17; J gene: TRBJ2-1; V gene: TRBV27; CDR3 protein: CASSPKGWDSGNNEQFF
CDR3 length: 19; J gene: TRBJ2-1; V gene: TRBV5-1; CDR3 protein: CASSMGLAHVQGVYNEQFF
CDR3 length: 14; J gene: TRBJ2-5; V gene: TRBV12-3/TRBV12-4; CDR3 protein: CASRTLTAKETQYF
CDR3 length: 15; J gene: TRBJ2-3; V gene: TRBV5-1; CDR3 protein: CASSLVGLAGTTQYF
CDR3 length: 16; J gene: TRBJ2-7; V gene: TRBV14; CDR3 protein: CASSQVLIGLPYEQYF
CDR3 length: 15; J gene: TRBJ1-3; V gene: TRBV6-5; CDR3 protein: CASSYDSKILNTIYF
CDR3 length: 14; J gene: TRBJ2-7; V gene: TRBV7-9; CDR3 protein: CASSTGGTRYEQYF
CDR3 length: 15; J gene: TRBJ2-3; V gene: TRBV29-1; CDR3 protein: CSVGAGGPMVDTQYF
CDR3 length: 14; J gene: TRBJ2-7; V gene: TRBV9; CDR3 protein: CASSAGGRSYEQYF
CDR3 length: 16; J gene: TRBJ2-1; V gene: TRBV12-3/TRBV12-4; CDR3 protein: CASSLSGISSYNEQFF
CDR3 length: 14; J gene: TRBJ1-2; V gene: TRBV12-3/TRBV12-4; CDR3 protein: CASSLDRGVDGYTF
CDR3 length: 15; J gene: TRBJ1-5; V gene: TRBV11-2; CDR3 protein: CASSLDPGPTSAQHF
CDR3 length: 12; J gene: TRBJ2-5; V gene: TRBV7-8; CDR3 protein: CASRQDQETQYF
CDR3 length: 14; J gene: TRBJ2-3; V gene: TRBV6-5; CDR3 protein: CATRTSGGTDTQYF
CDR3 length: 19; J gene: TRBJ1-5; V gene: TRBV7-8; CDR3 protein: CASSSITRGGIGSNQPQHF
CDR3 length: 14; J gene: TRBJ2-5; V gene: TRBV7-2; CDR3 protein: CASSHGLEVETQYF
CDR3 length: 14; J gene: TRBJ2-3; V gene: TRBV15; CDR3 protein: CATATRGSTDTQYF
CDR3 length: 13; J gene: TRBJ2-7; V gene: TRBV10-3; CDR3 protein: CAISLQSSYEQYF
CDR3 length: 15; J gene: TRBJ2-3; V gene: TRBV2; CDR3 protein: CASSDGRASTDTQYF
CDR3 length: 16; J gene: TRBJ1-5; V gene: TRBV3-1; CDR3 protein: CASSQGGVGANQPQHF
CDR3 length: 12; J gene: TRBJ2-1; V gene: TRBV7-9; CDR3 protein: CASRLGQGAWFF
CDR3 length: 15; J gene: TRBJ2-7; V gene: TRBV29-1; CDR3 protein: CSARRHTGRTYEQYF
CDR3 length: 15; J gene: TRBJ2-2; V gene: TRBV14; CDR3 protein: CASSQEIGRIGELFF
CDR3 length: 13; J gene: TRBJ1-5; V gene: TRBV19; CDR3 protein: CASSISLSQPQHF
CDR3 length: 15; J gene: TRBJ2-2; V gene: TRBV12-3/TRBV12-4; CDR3 protein: CASSYAGGPHGELFF
CDR3 length: 13; J gene: TRBJ1-2; V gene: TRBV28; CDR3 protein: CASSFRRAQGYTF
CDR3 length: 13; J gene: TRBJ2-1; V gene: TRBV24-1; CDR3 protein: CATRTNQGNEQFF
CDR3 length: 16; J gene: TRBJ2-6; V gene: TRBV29-1; CDR3 protein: CSVVGQGAPGANVLTF
CDR3 length: 16; J gene: TRBJ2-1; V gene: TRBV11-3; CDR3 protein: CASSLGVGTPTDEQFF
CDR3 length: 16; J gene: TRBJ2-1; V gene: TRBV20-1; CDR3 protein: CSASRLAGGSHNEQFF